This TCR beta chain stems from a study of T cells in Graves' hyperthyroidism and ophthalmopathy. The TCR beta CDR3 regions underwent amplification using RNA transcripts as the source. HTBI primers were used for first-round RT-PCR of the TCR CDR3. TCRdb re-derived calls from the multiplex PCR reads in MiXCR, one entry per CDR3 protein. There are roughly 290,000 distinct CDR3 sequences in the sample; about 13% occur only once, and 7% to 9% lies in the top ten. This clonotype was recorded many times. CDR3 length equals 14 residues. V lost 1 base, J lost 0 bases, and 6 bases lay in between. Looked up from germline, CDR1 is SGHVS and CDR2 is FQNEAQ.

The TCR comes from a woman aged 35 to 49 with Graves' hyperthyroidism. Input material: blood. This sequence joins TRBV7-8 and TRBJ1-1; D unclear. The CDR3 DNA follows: TGTGCCAGCAGCTTAGGTTCCATGAACACTGAAGCTTTCTTT. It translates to CASSLGSMNTEAFF.